This T cell receptor (beta chain) stems from a study of T cell repertoires in cytomegalovirus infection. Across the whole study: Matching HLA type, along with CMV infection, was indicated by public TCR beta signatures. Study-wide findings and caveats: Accumulated public TCR beta family frequency recognized individuals carrying CMV together with the relevant HLA. Across the ex vivo response, the dominant clonotypes were HLA-C-restricted CMV-specific TCR beta clonotypes.

This clonotype was recorded at least ten times. The antigen is unknown. TCRdb passed the reads through MiXCR, listing each CDR3 protein once. The sample gives about 180,000 distinct CDR3 sequences, around an eighth of which show up once; 25% to 30% is in the top ten. The CDR3 contains 15 residues. V was clipped by 6 bases and J by 3 bases; unmatched bases: 9. Material for sequencing was PBMCs. The receptor was isolated from a human donor in good health (CMV status not recorded). Some clones in this sample may be carry-over from other donors' samples. The chain uses TRBV12-3 or TRBV12-4 and TRBJ2-7; the match to TRBD2 covers 9 bases. As DNA, the CDR3 is TGTGCCAGCAGACGCGCTGATAGCGGGGGCTACGAGCAGTACTTC. Translation: CASRRADSGGYEQYF.